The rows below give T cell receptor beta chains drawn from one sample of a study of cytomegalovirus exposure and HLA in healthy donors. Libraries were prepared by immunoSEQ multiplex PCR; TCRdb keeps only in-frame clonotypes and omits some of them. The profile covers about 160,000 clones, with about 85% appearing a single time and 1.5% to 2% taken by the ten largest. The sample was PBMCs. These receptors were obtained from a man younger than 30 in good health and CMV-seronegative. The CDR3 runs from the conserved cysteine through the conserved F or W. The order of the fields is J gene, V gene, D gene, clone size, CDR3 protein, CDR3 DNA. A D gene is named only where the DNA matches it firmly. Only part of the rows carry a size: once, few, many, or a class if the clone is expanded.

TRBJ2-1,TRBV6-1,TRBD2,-,CASGQRGPYNEQFF,TGTGCCAGTGGCCAGCGGGGACCCTACAATGAGCAGTTCTTC
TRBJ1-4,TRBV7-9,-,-,CASSSPGGIKLFF,TGTGCCAGCAGCTCGCCGGGGGGGATAAAACTGTTTTTT
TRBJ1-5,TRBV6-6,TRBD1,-,CASSYSTGGRQPQHF,TGTGCCAGCAGTTACTCGACAGGGGGGCGCCAGCCCCAGCATTTT
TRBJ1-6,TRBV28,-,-,CASSLYNSPLHF,TGTGCCAGCAGTCTATATAATTCACCCCTCCACTTT
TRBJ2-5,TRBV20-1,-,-,CSATGETQYF,TGCAGTGCTACCGGGGAGACCCAGTACTTC
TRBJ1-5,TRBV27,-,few,CATGRVNQPQHF,TGTGCCACGGGGAGGGTTAACCAGCCCCAGCATTTT
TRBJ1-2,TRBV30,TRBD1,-,CAWENRDSYGYTF,TGTGCCTGGGAAAACAGGGACAGCTATGGCTACACCTTC
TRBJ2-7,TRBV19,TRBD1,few,CASSTRDRTYEQYF,TGTGCCAGTAGTACACGGGACAGAACCTACGAGCAGTACTTC
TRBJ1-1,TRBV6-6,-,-,CASSYSGGSTEAFF,TGTGCCAGCAGTTACTCGGGGGGAAGCACTGAAGCTTTCTTT
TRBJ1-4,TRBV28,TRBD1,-,CASSSPDRGMANEKLFF,TGTGCCAGCAGTTCCCCTGACAGGGGTATGGCTAATGAAAAACTGTTTTTT
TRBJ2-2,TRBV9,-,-,CASSVEAGRTGELFF,TGTGCCAGCAGCGTAGAGGCAGGGCGGACCGGGGAGCTGTTTTTT
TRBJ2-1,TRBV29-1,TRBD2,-,CSVEDLRGVRHEQFF,TGCAGCGTTGAAGATTTGCGGGGGGTCCGGCATGAGCAGTTCTTC
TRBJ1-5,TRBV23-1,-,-,CAINGTPRGNQPQHF,TGCGCCATCAACGGGACCCCGAGGGGGAATCAGCCCCAGCATTTT
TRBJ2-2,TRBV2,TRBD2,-,CASSGGLAGENTGELFF,TGTGCCAGCAGTGGGGGACTAGCGGGAGAAAACACCGGGGAGCTGTTTTTT
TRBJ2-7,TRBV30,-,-,CAWSVGQFYEQYF,TGTGCCTGGAGTGTGGGGCAGTTCTACGAGCAGTACTTC
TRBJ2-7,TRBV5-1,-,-,CASSLFSGVSYEQYF,TGCGCCAGCAGCTTGTTTTCGGGGGTCTCCTACGAGCAGTACTTC
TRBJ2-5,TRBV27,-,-,CASSLGSQETQYF,TGTGCCAGCAGTTTAGGGAGTCAAGAGACCCAGTACTTC
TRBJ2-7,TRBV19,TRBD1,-,CASSIRQGAAYEQYF,TGTGCCAGTAGTATCAGACAGGGGGCGGCCTACGAGCAGTACTTC
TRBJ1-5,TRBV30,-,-,CAWSVPGGNQPQHF,TGTGCCTGGAGTGTACCGGGGGGCAATCAGCCCCAGCATTTT
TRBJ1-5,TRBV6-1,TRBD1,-,CASSTRTGGNQPQHF,TGTGCCAGCAGCACACGGACAGGGGGCAATCAGCCCCAGCATTTT
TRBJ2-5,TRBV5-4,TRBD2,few,CASSRTSGGRETQYF,TGTGCCAGCAGCCGGACTAGCGGGGGGCGGGAGACCCAGTACTTC
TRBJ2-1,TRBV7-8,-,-,CASAGEIQTYNEQFF,TGTGCCAGCGCCGGGGAAATCCAAACATACAATGAGCAGTTCTTC
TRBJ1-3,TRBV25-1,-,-,CASRPSPGLHSGNTIYF,TGTGCCAGCAGGCCCTCCCCAGGGTTACACTCTGGAAACACCATATATTTT
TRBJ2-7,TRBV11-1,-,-,CASSYPGTYEQYF,TGTGCCAGCAGCTACCCGGGAACCTACGAGCAGTACTTC
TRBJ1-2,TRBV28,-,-,CASTPGRGTNYGYTF,TGTGCCAGCACCCCCGGGCGGGGAACTAACTATGGCTACACCTTC
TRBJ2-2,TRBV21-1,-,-,CASSKRGRVDTGELFF,TGTGCCAGCAGCAAACGCGGCAGGGTTGACACCGGGGAGCTGTTTTTT
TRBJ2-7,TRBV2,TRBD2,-,CASSEAQREGRYEQYF,TGTGCCAGCAGTGAAGCTCAGCGGGAGGGCCGCTACGAGCAGTACTTC
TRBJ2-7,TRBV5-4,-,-,CASSPAGTPTYEQYF,TGTGCCAGCAGCCCGGCTGGGACTCCGACCTACGAGCAGTACTTC
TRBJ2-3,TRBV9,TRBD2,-,CASSVEGGRTDTQYF,TGTGCCAGCAGCGTAGAGGGAGGGCGGACAGATACGCAGTATTTT
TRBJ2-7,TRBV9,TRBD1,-,CASSRTGGSYEQYF,TGTGCCAGCAGCCGGACAGGGGGTTCCTACGAGCAGTACTTC
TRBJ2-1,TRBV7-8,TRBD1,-,CASSTGQGIYNEQFF,TGTGCCAGCAGCACAGGACAGGGCATCTACAATGAGCAGTTCTTC
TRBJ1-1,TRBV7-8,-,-,CASSLGPHDTEAFF,TGTGCCAGCAGCTTAGGGCCCCACGACACTGAAGCTTTCTTT
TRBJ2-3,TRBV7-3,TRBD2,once,CASSGGVPGTQYF,TGTGCCAGCTCGGGGGGTGTACCTGGTACGCAGTATTTT
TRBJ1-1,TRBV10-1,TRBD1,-,CASSESGQGFAEAFF,TGCGCCAGCAGTGAGTCGGGACAGGGTTTCGCTGAAGCTTTCTTT
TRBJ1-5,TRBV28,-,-,CASTLGFTRPPMAPQHF,TGTGCCAGCACCTTAGGTTTTACCAGGCCTCCAATGGCGCCCCAGCATTTT